What follows are 21 T cell receptor beta chains derived from one specimen sequenced in a study of T-cell memory formation after mild COVID-19. MiXCR, applied by TCRdb to the 5' RACE reads, yields one record per CDR3 protein. The data show some 120,000 distinct CDR3 sequences, 15% to 20% seen once. Material: PBMCs or a T cell subset sorted from them (not recorded which). Receptors originate from a man aged 18 to 29 who had mild COVID-19 (a few samples of this study predate the infection). Cell type and time point are not known.

This clonotype showed up just a few times. The chain joins TRBV2 to TRBJ2-1; tentatively, D is TRBD2 (6 bases). The ends were cut back, 6 bases at V and 9 bases at J, with 15 bases in the middle. The CDR3 sequence is 13 residues long. Germline CDR1 is SNHLY and CDR2 is FYNNEI. As DNA, the CDR3 is TGTGCCAGCAGATCCGGGGGATCGGGTGAGCAGTTCTTC. Translating gives CASRSGGSGEQFF.

J is TRBJ1-1 and V is TRBV25-1, with D possibly matching TRBD1 (6 bases). The CDR3 extends over 12 amino acids. Germline V CDR1 and CDR2: MGHDK, SYGVNS. The V gene lost 7 bases and the J gene lost 7 bases, with 13 bases spanning the gap. CDR3 residues: CASTVGGLEAFF. The DNA of the CDR3 is TGTGCCAGCACGGTGGGGGGGCTTGAAGCTTTCTTT.

This clonotype was picked up a small number of times. An end of the junction differs from the germline gene, which may be a read error. The chain joins TRBV13 to TRBJ1-4, with D possibly being TRBD1 (6 bases). The germline gives CDR1 PRHDT, CDR2 FYEKMQ (reference sequence). The CDR3 is 14 residues long. The CDR3 DNA is TGTGCCAGCAGCCTAGGGACACTTGGTGAAAAACTGTTTTTT. Amino acids: CASSLGTLGEKLFF.

This chain links TRBV7-9 with TRBJ1-2; 10 bases fit TRBD1. This CDR3 has 14 residues. CDR1 SEHNR and CDR2 FQNEAQ come from the germline V gene (reference sequence). Trimming cost V 6 bases and J 8 bases; bases outside gene matches: 9. The CDR3: CASSSEGQGHGYTF. The CDR3 region has the DNA TGTGCCAGCAGTTCCGAGGGACAGGGGCACGGCTACACCTTC.

This chain links TRBV4-3 with TRBJ2-3; 9 bases agree with TRBD2. This CDR3 comprises 16 residues. Trimming took 1 base from V and 6 from J; bases not matched to a gene: 8. Germline V gene lookup returns CDR1 LGHNA and CDR2 YSLEER. The CDR3 coding sequence is TGCGCCAGCAGCCAAGGTCCTAGCGGGGCGGGGGATACGCAGTATTTT. Amino acids: CASSQGPSGAGDTQYF.

This clonotype was picked up many times. The gene calls are TRBV20-1 and TRBJ2-5, with D uncertain. The CDR3 sequence is 14 residues long. Germline values: CDR1 DFQATT, CDR2 SNEGSKA (reference sequence). Trimming stripped 1 base from V and 1 base from J, with 10 bases between. Here the CDR3 DNA reads TGCAGTGCTAGAGTCGGCGAGGCCCAAGAGACCCAGTACTTC. This translates into CSARVGEAQETQYF.

The chain uses TRBV18 and TRBJ2-7; 7 positions match TRBD1. Germline CDR1 KGHSH, CDR2 LQKENI. Germline trimming cut 3 bases from V and 0 bases from J; bases unmatched to any gene: 8. The CDR3 contains 16 residues. The DNA of the CDR3 is TGTGCCAGCTCACCGCTTGGGACAGCGACCTCCTACGAGCAGTACTTC. The encoded protein is CASSPLGTATSYEQYF.

This clonotype appeared a single time. V is TRBV28 and J is TRBJ2-5, with D unresolved. CDR1 and CDR2 (germline): MDHEN, SYDVKM. V was pared by 2 bases and J by 6 bases, with 7 bases between. The CDR3 has 12 residues. The CDR3 loop is CASSLDQKTQYF. In nucleotides, the CDR3 is TGTGCCAGCAGTTTAGATCAGAAGACCCAGTACTTC.

This chain links TRBV18 with TRBJ2-7; D unresolved. Trimming removed 3 bases at V and 6 bases at J, with 12 bases between. Germline CDR1 and CDR2: KGHSH and LQKENI. The CDR3 covers 13 residues. The CDR3 bases are TGTGCCAGCTCACCGGGCCCGGATGGCGAGCAGTACGTC. This codes for CASSPGPDGEQYV.

The chain links TRBV5-1 to TRBJ2-3; D is unresolved. Germline CDR1 is SGHRS and CDR2 is YFSETQ. The CDR3 is made up of 14 amino acids. V shed 0 bases and J shed 6 bases, with 11 bases lying between them. This CDR3 reads CASSLASQADTQYF. The CDR3 DNA sequence: TGCGCCAGCAGCTTGGCTTCCCAGGCGGATACGCAGTATTTT.

This clonotype was found many times. The V and J genes are TRBV11-2 and TRBJ2-3; D is unclear. This CDR3 is 16 amino acids long. Trimming took 1 base from V and 1 from J, leaving 12 bases between them. Germline V gives CDR1 SGHAT, CDR2 FQNNGV. CDR3 region: CASSLGSLRGTDTQYF. CDR3 bases: TGTGCCAGCAGCTTAGGATCTCTCCGGGGCACAGATACGCAGTATTTT.

V usage is TRBV4-1 and J usage is TRBJ2-5; TRBD1 matches 8 bases. CDR1 is MGHRA and CDR2 is YSYEKL in the germline V gene. The CDR3 extends over 17 amino acids. V gave up 0 bases and J gave up 4 bases; unmatched junction bases: 10. CDR3 sequence reads: CASSQETGEGYGETQYF. The CDR3 bases are TGCGCCAGCAGCCAAGAGACAGGGGAAGGGTATGGAGAGACCCAGTACTTC.

This clonotype was observed many times. The chain has TRBV12-3 or TRBV12-4 and TRBJ2-5, with a possible D match to TRBD1 (6 bases). V lost 3 bases and J lost 5, with 10 bases in between. This CDR3 has 13 amino acids. CDR3 region: CASSLDSDETQYF. CDR3 DNA: TGTGCCAGCAGTTTGGACAGCGACGAGACCCAGTACTTC.

The gene calls are TRBV12-3 or TRBV12-4 and TRBJ2-1, with 8 bases aligning to TRBD1. After removal of 6 bases from V and 8 bases from J, the junction contained 9 bases not matched to a gene. The CDR3 runs to 14 residues. In DNA form, the CDR3 reads TGTGCCAGCAGCGCCAGGGGGCTCTGGGATGAGCAGTTCTTC. It encodes CASSARGLWDEQFF.

V gene TRBV27 combines with J gene TRBJ1-6; no firm D call. The CDR3 is 15 amino acids. Germline values: CDR1 MNHEY, CDR2 SMNVEV (reference sequence). V lost 4 bases and J lost 8, with 15 bases in between. CDR3 coding DNA: TGTGCCAGCAGTTCGGAGGTGGGAGGCTATTCACCCCTCCACTTT. Its protein product is CASSSEVGGYSPLHF.

J is TRBJ1-1 and V is TRBV6-5; the D is unclear. The CDR3 runs 13 residues. Trimming stripped 2 bases from V and 4 bases from J, with 8 bases between. CDR1 and CDR2 (germline): MNHEY, SVGAGI. DNA of the CDR3: TGTGCCAGCAGTTACCGTGTCGGCACTGAAGCTTTCTTT. It yields the protein CASSYRVGTEAFF.

This sequence joins TRBV29-1 and TRBJ2-2; D may correspond to TRBD1 or TRBD2 (5 bases each). Germline V CDR1 and CDR2: SQVTM, ANQGSEA. The CDR3 is 14 residues long. V shed 5 bases and J shed 0 bases, with 10 bases lying between them. CDR3 bases: TGCAGCGTTAGAGGGGCGTCGAACACCGGGGAGCTGTTTTTT. Its protein product is CSVRGASNTGELFF.

The chain recombines TRBV7-2 with TRBJ2-5; D could derive from TRBD1 or TRBD2 (6 bases each). This CDR3 spans 16 amino acids. Trimming pared 1 base from V and 0 bases from J, leaving 12 bases between. Looked up from germline, CDR1 is SGHTA and CDR2 is FQGNSA. As DNA, the CDR3 is TGTGCCAGCAGCTTAGTGGGGGGCTTGTACCAAGAGACCCAGTACTTC. Protein: CASSLVGGLYQETQYF.

There are many counts of this clonotype. The chain recombines TRBV20-1 with TRBJ2-5; D is tentatively TRBD1 or TRBD2 (5 bases each). With 0 bases removed from V and 4 bases from J, the gap between germline ends came to 15 bases. The CDR3 runs 15 residues. Germline CDR1 reads DFQATT; CDR2 reads SNEGSKA (reference sequence). The CDR3 loop reads CSARDPGRVSETQYF. DNA of the CDR3: TGCAGTGCTAGAGATCCAGGGCGGGTCTCAGAGACCCAGTACTTC.

This clonotype was counted between two and nine times. The J gene is TRBJ2-3, the V gene TRBV24-1; D remains unclear. The germline V and J ends were trimmed by 5 bases and 5 bases, with 4 bases remaining between them. The CDR3 has 11 residues. Germline-derived CDR1 and CDR2 are KGHDR and SFDVKD. The CDR3 bases are TGTGCCACCAGTGTAGGAGATACGCAGTATTTT. Residues: CATSVGDTQYF.

The chain recombines TRBV11-2 with TRBJ1-2; TRBD1 might be the D (5 bases). The V and J ends lost 3 bases and 4 bases respectively, with 12 bases between them. The germline V gene encodes CDR1 SGHAT and CDR2 FQNNGV. The CDR3 extends over 14 amino acids. The CDR3 here is CASSFGGSPYGYTF. The CDR3 DNA reads as TGTGCCAGCAGCTTTGGGGGATCCCCCTATGGCTACACCTTC.